The entry below gives a single T cell receptor (beta chain) sequence along with its context. The antigen is unknown. These data originate in a study of post-analysis software for immune sequencing data. Study conclusions and caveats: There was significantly lower normalized Chao1 diversity in multiple sclerosis patients than in controls.

Libraries were made from TCR beta cDNA, and they carried unique molecular identifiers. Each batch of 1 to 10 million T cells produced a few hundred thousand cDNA molecules. TCRdb recomputed calls from the PCR reads with MiXCR, one row per CDR3 protein. Among roughly 870,000 distinct CDR3 sequences listed, around 53% were seen once. Sequenced material: blood. The TCR was taken from a girl aged 5 to 17 with multiple sclerosis.

The CDR3 region has the DNA TGTGCCAGCACCGGATTTGACAGTTACAATGAGCAGTTCTTC. This codes for CASTGFDSYNEQFF. The rearrangement links TRBV7-9 to TRBJ2-1; maybe TRBD1 (5 bases). Trimming pared 7 bases from V and 4 bases from J, leaving 14 bases between. Germline-derived CDR1 and CDR2 are SEHNR and FQNEAQ (reference sequence). CDR3 length: 14 residues.